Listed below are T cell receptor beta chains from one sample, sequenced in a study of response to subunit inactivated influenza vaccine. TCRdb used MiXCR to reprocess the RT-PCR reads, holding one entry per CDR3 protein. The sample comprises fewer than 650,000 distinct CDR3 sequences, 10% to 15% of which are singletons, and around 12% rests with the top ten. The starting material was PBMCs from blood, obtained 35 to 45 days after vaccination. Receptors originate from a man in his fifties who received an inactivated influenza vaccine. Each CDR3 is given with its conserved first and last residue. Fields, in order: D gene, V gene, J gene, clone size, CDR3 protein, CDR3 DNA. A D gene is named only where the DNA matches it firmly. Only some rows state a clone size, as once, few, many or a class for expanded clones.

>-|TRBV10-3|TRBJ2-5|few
CAISVNQGPGETQYF
TGTGCCATCAGTGTCAATCAGGGGCCGGGGGAGACCCAGTACTTC
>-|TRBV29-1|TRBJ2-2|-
CSVKRKYTGELFF
TGCAGCGTCAAGCGGAAGTACACCGGGGAGCTGTTTTTT
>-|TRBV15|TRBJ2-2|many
CATSRPGEGALRVGELFF
TGTGCCACCAGCAGACCCGGAGAAGGGGCCCTCCGGGTCGGGGAGCTGTTTTTT
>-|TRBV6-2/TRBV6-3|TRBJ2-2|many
CASRRLTNTGELFF
TGTGCCAGCAGACGACTAACAAACACCGGGGAGCTGTTTTTT
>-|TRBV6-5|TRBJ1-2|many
CASSYLGGHYGYTF
TGTGCCAGCAGTTACTTGGGGGGACACTATGGCTACACCTTC
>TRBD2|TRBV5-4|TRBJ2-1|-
CASSLDYGLVYEQFF
TGTGCCAGCAGCTTGGATTATGGACTAGTCTATGAGCAGTTCTTC
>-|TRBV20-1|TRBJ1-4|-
CSARVGLRGEKLFF
TGCAGTGCTAGAGTAGGCCTCCGGGGTGAAAAACTGTTTTTT
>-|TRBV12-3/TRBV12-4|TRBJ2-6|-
CASSPRVSGANVLTF
TGTGCCAGCAGTCCAAGGGTCTCTGGGGCCAACGTCCTGACTTTC
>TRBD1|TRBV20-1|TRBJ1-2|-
CSAGEGQGAELGGYTF
TGCAGTGCTGGAGAGGGACAGGGGGCGGAATTAGGTGGCTACACCTTC
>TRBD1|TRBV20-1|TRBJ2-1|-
CSARDRAGEQFF
TGCAGTGCCAGGGACAGGGCGGGTGAGCAGTTCTTC
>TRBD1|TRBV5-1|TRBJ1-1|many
CASSINPGGSEAFF
TGCGCCAGCAGCATAAATCCAGGGGGCTCTGAAGCTTTCTTT
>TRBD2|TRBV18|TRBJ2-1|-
CASSPPKREGYNEQFF
TGTGCCAGCTCACCACCGAAGCGGGAGGGCTACAATGAGCAGTTCTTC
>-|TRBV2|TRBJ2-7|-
CASSERRNYEQYF
TGTGCCAGCAGTGAAAGACGGAACTACGAGCAGTACTTC
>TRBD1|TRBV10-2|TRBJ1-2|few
CATVPGQGVYGYTF
TGCGCCACCGTTCCGGGACAGGGAGTCTATGGCTACACCTTC
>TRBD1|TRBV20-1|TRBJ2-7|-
CSARVTGTGNYREQYF
TGCAGTGCTAGAGTCACCGGGACAGGGAATTACCGCGAGCAGTACTTC
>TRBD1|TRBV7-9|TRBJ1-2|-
CASSLTDRVRYGYTF
TGTGCCAGCAGCTTAACGGACAGGGTGCGGTATGGCTACACCTTC
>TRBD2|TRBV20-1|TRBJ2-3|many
CSAAPPSGADTQYF
TGCAGTGCTGCCCCGCCTAGCGGAGCAGATACGCAGTATTTT
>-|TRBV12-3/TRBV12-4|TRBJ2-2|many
CASSLSERGELFF
TGTGCCAGCAGTTTATCGGAGCGGGGGGAGCTGTTTTTT
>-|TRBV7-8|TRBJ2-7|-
CASSHTSPYEQYF
TGTGCCAGCAGCCATACGTCACCCTACGAGCAGTACTTC
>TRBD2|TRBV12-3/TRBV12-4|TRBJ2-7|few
CASSPGTSGGQSEQYF
TGTGCCAGCAGCCCCGGGACTAGCGGGGGTCAATCGGAGCAGTACTTC
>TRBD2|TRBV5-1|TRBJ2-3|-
CASSPAGLAGGPADTQYF
TGCGCCAGCAGCCCTGCGGGACTAGCGGGAGGGCCCGCAGATACGCAGTATTTT
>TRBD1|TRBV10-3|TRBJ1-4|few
CAISRQGLNEKLFF
TGTGCCATCAGTCGACAGGGACTTAATGAAAAACTGTTTTTT
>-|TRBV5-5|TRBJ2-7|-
CASSRPGGVREQYF
TGTGCCAGCAGCCGTCCCGGAGGGGTTAGGGAGCAGTACTTC
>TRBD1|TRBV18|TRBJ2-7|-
CASSPNPRRTGPHEQYF
TGTGCCAGCTCACCAAACCCTAGGAGGACAGGACCCCACGAGCAGTACTTC
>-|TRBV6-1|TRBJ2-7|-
CASSDRAQGPYEQYF
TGTGCCAGCAGCGACCGGGCCCAAGGGCCCTACGAGCAGTACTTC
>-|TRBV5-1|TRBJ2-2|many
CASSWGGELFF
TGCGCCAGCAGCTGGGGCGGGGAGCTGTTTTTT
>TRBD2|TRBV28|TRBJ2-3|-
CASSQIAGGRSTDTQYF
TGTGCCAGCAGCCAAATAGCGGGAGGGCGGAGCACAGATACGCAGTATTTT
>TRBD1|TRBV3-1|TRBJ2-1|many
CASSQDRFGRGLGNEQFF
TGTGCCAGCAGCCAAGATCGGTTTGGCAGGGGGCTTGGCAATGAGCAGTTCTTC
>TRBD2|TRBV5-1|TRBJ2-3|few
CASSHMTSGDTDTQYF
TGCGCCAGCAGCCACATGACTAGCGGGGACACAGATACGCAGTATTTT
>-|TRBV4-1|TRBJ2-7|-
CASSQVFGRGYEQYF
TGCGCCAGCAGCCAAGTGTTCGGCAGGGGCTACGAGCAGTACTTC
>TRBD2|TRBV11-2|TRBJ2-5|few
CASSPGLAGGPSQETQYF
TGTGCCAGCAGCCCCGGACTAGCGGGGGGACCATCCCAAGAGACCCAGTACTTC
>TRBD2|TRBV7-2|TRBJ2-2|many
CASSVNAGGRNTGELFF
TGTGCCAGCAGTGTAAATGCGGGGGGACGGAACACCGGGGAGCTGTTTTTT
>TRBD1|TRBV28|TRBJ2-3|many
CASGTGDPDTQYF
TGTGCCAGCGGGACAGGGGATCCAGATACGCAGTATTTT